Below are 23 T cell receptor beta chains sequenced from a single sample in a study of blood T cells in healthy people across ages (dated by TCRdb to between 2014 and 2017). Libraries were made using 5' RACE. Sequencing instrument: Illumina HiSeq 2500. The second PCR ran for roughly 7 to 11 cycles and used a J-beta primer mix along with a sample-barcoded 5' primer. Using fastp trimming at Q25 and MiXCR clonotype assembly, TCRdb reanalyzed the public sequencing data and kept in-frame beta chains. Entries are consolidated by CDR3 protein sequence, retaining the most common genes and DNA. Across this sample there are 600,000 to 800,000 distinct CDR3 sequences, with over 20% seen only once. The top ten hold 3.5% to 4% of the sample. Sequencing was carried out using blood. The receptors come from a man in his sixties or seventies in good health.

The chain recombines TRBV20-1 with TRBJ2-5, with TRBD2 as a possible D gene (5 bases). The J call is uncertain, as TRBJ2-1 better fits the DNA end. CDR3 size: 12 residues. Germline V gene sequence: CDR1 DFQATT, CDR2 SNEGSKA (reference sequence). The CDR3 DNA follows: TGCAGTGCTAGAGTTGAGGGCGCTGAGCAGTTCTTC. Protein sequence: CSARVEGAEQFF.

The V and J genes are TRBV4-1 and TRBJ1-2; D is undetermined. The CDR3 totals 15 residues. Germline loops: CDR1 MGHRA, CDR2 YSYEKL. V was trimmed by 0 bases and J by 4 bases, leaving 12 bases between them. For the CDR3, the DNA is TGCGCCAGCAGCCAAGATCCCGGGCGGCTCTATGGCTACACCTTC. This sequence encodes CASSQDPGRLYGYTF.

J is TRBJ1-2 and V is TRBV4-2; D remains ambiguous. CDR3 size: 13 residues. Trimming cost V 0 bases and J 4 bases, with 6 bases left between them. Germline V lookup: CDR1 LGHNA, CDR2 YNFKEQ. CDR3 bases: TGTGCCAGCAGCCAAGACCCATTCTATGGCTACACCTTC. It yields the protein CASSQDPFYGYTF.

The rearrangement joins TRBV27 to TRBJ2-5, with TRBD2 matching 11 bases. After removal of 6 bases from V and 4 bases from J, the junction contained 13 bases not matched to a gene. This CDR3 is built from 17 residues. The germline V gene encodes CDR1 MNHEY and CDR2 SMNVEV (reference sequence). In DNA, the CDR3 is TGTGCCAGCAGCCTTCTGGGGCTAGCGGGAGGAGGAGAGACCCAGTACTTC. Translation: CASSLLGLAGGGETQYF.

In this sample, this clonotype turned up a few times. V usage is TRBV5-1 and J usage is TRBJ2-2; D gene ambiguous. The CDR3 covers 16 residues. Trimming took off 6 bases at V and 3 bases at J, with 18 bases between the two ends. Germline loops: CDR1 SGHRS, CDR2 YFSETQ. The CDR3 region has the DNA TGCGCCAGCACCGTGGCAGGTTTTGGGGACACCGGGGAGCTGTTTTTT. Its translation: CASTVAGFGDTGELFF.

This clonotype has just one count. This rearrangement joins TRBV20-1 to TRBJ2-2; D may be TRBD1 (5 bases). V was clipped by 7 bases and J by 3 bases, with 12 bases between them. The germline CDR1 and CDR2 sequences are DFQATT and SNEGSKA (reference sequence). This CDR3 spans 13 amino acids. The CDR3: CSVKTAYTGELFF. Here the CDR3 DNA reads TGCAGTGTTAAGACAGCTTACACCGGGGAGCTGTTTTTT.

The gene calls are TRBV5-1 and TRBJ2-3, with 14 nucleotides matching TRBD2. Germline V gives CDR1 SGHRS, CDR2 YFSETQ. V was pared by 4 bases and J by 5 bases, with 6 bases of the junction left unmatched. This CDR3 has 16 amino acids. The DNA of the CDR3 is TGCGCCAGCAGCCCGGGGACTAGCGGGAGTGGAGATACGCAGTATTTT. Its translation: CASSPGTSGSGDTQYF. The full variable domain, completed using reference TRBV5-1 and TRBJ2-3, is KAGVTQTPRYLIKTRGQQVTLSCSPISGHRSVSWYQQTPGQGLQFLFEYFSETQRNKGNFPGRFSGRQFSNSRSEMNVSTLELGDSALYLCASSPGTSGSGDTQYFGPGTRLTVL.

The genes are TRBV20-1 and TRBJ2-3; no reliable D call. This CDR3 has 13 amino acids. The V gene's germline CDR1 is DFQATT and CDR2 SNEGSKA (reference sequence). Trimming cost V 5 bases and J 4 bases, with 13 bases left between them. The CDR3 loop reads CSAPRPASDTQYF. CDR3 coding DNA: TGCAGTGCTCCCCGGCCAGCGTCAGATACGCAGTATTTT.

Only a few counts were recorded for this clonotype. CDR3 protein: CSVDRNSGNTIYF. DNA for the CDR3: TGCAGCGTCGACAGGAACTCTGGAAACACCATATATTTT. V is TRBV29-1 and J is TRBJ1-3; tentative D call: TRBD1 (6 bases). V lost 6 bases and J 0 bases, leaving 9 bases between the germline ends. The CDR3 spans 13 residues. CDR1 is SQVTM, CDR2 ANQGSEA, per germline. Based on the CDR3 plus reference TRBV29-1 and TRBJ1-3, the full variable domain is SAVISQKPSRDICQRGTSLTIQCQVDSQVTMMFWYRQQPGQSLTLIATANQGSEATYESGFVIDKFPISRPNLTFSTLTVSNMSPEDSSIYLCSVDRNSGNTIYFGEGSWLTVV.

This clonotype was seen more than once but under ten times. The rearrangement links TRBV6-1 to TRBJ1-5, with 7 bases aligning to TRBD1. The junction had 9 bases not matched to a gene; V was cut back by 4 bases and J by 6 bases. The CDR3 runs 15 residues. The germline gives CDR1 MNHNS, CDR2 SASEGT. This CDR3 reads CASSGDRGPLQPQHF. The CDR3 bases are TGTGCCAGCAGTGGGGATAGGGGGCCTCTTCAGCCCCAGCATTTT.

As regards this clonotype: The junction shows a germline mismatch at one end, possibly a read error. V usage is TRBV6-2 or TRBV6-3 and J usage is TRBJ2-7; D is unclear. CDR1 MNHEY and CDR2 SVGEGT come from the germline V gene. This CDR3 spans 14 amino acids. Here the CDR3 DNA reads TGTGCCAGCTGTTACTTCGGCAGAACCTACGAGCAGTACTTC. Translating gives CASCYFGRTYEQYF.

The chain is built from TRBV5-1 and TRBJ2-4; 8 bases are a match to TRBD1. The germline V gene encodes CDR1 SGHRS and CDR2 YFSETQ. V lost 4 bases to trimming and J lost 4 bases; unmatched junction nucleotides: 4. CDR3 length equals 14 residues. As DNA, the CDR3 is TGCGCCAGCAGCCAGGGACAGGAAAAAAACATTCAGTACTTC. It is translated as CASSQGQEKNIQYF.

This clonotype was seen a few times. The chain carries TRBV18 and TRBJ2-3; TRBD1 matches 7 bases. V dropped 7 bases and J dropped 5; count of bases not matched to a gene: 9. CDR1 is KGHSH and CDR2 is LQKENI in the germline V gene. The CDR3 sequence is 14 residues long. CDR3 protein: CASYSGTVGDTQYF. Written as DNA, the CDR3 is TGTGCCAGCTACTCCGGGACAGTAGGAGATACGCAGTATTTT.

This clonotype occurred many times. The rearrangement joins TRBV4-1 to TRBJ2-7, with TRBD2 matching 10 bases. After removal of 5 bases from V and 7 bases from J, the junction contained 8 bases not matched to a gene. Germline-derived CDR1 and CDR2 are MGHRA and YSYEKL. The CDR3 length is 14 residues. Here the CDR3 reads CASSRLAGNREQYF. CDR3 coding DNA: TGCGCCAGCAGCAGACTAGCGGGTAATAGGGAGCAGTACTTC.

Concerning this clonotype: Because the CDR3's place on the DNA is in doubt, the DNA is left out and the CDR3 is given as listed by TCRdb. The CDR3 region is CSVAAGTGDTEPFF. This chain links TRBV29-1 with TRBJ1-1; the table's D call, TRBD1, has no DNA check behind it. Germline values: CDR1 SQVTM, CDR2 ANQGSEA. The CDR3 is made up of 14 amino acids, end residues included.

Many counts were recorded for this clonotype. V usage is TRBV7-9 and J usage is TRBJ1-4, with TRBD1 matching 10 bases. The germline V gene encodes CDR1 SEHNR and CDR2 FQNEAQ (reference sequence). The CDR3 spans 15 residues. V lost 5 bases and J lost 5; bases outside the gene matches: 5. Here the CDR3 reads CASSPGQGGNEKLFF. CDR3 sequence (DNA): TGTGCCAGCAGCCCTGGACAGGGGGGCAATGAAAAACTGTTTTTT.

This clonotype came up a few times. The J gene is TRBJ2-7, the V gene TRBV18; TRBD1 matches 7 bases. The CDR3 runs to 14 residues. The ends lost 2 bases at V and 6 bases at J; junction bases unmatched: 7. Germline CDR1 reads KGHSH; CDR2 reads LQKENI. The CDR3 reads CASSPGQAVGEQYF. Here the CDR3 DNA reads TGTGCCAGCTCACCAGGACAGGCGGTAGGCGAGCAGTACTTC. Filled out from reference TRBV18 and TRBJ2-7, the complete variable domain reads NAGVMQNPRHLVRRRGQEARLRCSPMKGHSHVYWYRQLPEEGLKFMVYLQKENIIDESGMPKERFSAEFPKEGPSILRIQQVVRGDSAAYFCASSPGQAVGEQYFGPGTRLTVT.

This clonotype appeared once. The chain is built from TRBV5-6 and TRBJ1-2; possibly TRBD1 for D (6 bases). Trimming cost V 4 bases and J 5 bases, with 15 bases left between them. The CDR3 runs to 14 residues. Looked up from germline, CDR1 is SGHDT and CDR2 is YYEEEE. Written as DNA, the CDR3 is TGTGCCAGCAGCCTTTGGGACATTGCATATGGCTACACCTTC. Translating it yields CASSLWDIAYGYTF. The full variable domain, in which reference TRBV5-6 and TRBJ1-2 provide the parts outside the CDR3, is DAGVTQSPTHLIKTRGQQVTLRCSPKSGHDTVSWYQQALGQGPQFIFQYYEEEERQRGNFPDRFSGHQFPNYSSELNVNALLLGDSALYLCASSLWDIAYGYTFGSGTRLTVV.

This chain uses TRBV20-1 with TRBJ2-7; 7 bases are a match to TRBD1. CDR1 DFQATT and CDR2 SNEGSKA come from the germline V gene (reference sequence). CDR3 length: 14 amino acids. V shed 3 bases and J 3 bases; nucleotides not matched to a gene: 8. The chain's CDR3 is CSARGRQGRYEQYF. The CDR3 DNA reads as TGCAGTGCTAGGGGCCGACAGGGTCGCTACGAGCAGTACTTC.

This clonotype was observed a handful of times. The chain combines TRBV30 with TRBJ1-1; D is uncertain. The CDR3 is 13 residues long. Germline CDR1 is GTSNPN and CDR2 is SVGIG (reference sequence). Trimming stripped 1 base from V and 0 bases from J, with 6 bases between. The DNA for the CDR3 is TGTGCCTGGAGTGAAACTGTGAACACTGAAGCTTTCTTT. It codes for CAWSETVNTEAFF.

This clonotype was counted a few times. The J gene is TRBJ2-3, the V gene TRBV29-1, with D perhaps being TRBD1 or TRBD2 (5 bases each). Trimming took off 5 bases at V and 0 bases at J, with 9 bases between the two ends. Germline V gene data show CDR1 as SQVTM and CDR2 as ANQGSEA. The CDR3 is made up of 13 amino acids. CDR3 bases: TGCAGCGTTCGGGGCGTAAGCACAGATACGCAGTATTTT. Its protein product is CSVRGVSTDTQYF.

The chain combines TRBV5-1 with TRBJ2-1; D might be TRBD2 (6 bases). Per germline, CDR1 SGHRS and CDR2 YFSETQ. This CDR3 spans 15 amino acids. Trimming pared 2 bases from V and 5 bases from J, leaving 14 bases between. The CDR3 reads CASSFPLTRNNEQFF. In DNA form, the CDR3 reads TGCGCCAGCAGCTTCCCTCTGACTAGAAACAATGAGCAGTTCTTC. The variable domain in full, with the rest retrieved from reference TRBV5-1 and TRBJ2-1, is KAGVTQTPRYLIKTRGQQVTLSCSPISGHRSVSWYQQTPGQGLQFLFEYFSETQRNKGNFPGRFSGRQFSNSRSEMNVSTLELGDSALYLCASSFPLTRNNEQFFGPGTRLTVL.

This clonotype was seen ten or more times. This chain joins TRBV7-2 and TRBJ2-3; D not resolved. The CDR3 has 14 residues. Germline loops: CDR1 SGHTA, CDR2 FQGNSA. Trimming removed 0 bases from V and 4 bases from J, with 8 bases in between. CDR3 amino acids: CASSLAPMADTQYF. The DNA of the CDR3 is TGTGCCAGCAGCTTAGCCCCCATGGCAGATACGCAGTATTTT.